Following are 11 T cell receptor beta chains from one sample sequenced in a study of T-cell memory formation after mild COVID-19. MiXCR, applied by TCRdb to the 5' RACE reads, yields one record per CDR3 protein. Of about 150,000 distinct CDR3 sequences in the sample, almost 25% were seen once. The sequenced sample was PBMCs or a T cell subset sorted from them (not recorded which). All receptors derive from an adult woman who had mild COVID-19 (a few samples of this study predate the infection). Cell type and time point are not known.

This chain connects TRBV6-5 to TRBJ2-7; 8 bases agree with TRBD1. V lost 7 bases, J lost 0 bases, and 17 bases stayed unmatched. Germline CDR1 reads MNHEY; CDR2 reads SVGAGI. The CDR3 has 18 amino acids. The CDR3 loop is CASMGGDRRDRSSYEQYF. In DNA form, the CDR3 reads TGTGCCAGCATGGGGGGCGACCGAAGGGACAGGAGCTCCTACGAGCAGTACTTC.

The chain uses TRBV4-3 and TRBJ2-5; 9 bases fit TRBD1. The CDR3 is 15 amino acids. Per germline, CDR1 LGHNA and CDR2 YSLEER. V shed 5 bases, J shed 9 bases, and the junction held 13 bases outside the gene matches. The CDR3 here is CASSASGTGNQPQYF. The CDR3 coding sequence is TGCGCCAGCAGCGCGTCCGGGACAGGGAACCAACCCCAGTACTTC.

This clonotype turned up a few times. The genes are TRBV20-1 and TRBJ2-1; 9 bases are a match to TRBD1. V gave up 7 bases and J gave up 14 bases; unmatched junction bases: 3. The V gene's germline CDR1 is DFQATT and CDR2 SNEGSKA (reference sequence). The CDR3 is made up of 9 amino acids. The CDR3: CSERQGEFF. The CDR3 DNA follows: TGCAGTGAAAGACAGGGGGAGTTCTTC.

This clonotype came up a few times. The chain joins TRBV3-1 to TRBJ2-3; the match to TRBD2 covers 15 bases. The V and J ends lost 6 bases and 2 bases, in that order; junction bases with no gene match: 6. The CDR3 totals 17 residues. Per the germline V gene, CDR1 is LGHDT and CDR2 is YNNKEL (reference sequence). The CDR3 bases are TGTGCCAGCAGTCGGACTAGCGGGGGGGCCGTCACAGATACGCAGTATTTT. Protein sequence: CASSRTSGGAVTDTQYF.

The chain recombines TRBV12-3 or TRBV12-4 with TRBJ2-4, with 14 bases identical to TRBD2. V gave up 3 bases and J gave up 1 base; unmatched junction bases: 14. This CDR3 spans 21 amino acids. This chain's CDR3 is CASSFSGRGLAGALAKNIQYF. For the CDR3, the DNA is TGTGCCAGCAGTTTCTCGGGGAGGGGACTAGCGGGAGCTTTGGCCAAAAACATTCAGTACTTC.

The V gene is TRBV27, the J gene TRBJ2-3; 10 bases match TRBD2. Germline loops: CDR1 MNHEY, CDR2 SMNVEV (reference sequence). The V gene end was trimmed by 4 bases and the J gene end by 7 bases; junction bases not matched to a gene: 11. The CDR3 sequence is 16 residues long. The CDR3, as DNA: TGTGCCAGCAGTTCACCTCTAGCGGGGGATATATATACGCAGTATTTT. It codes for CASSSPLAGDIYTQYF.

This clonotype was counted between two and nine times. The chain carries TRBV29-1 and TRBJ2-5, with 10 bases lining up with TRBD1. Germline loops: CDR1 SQVTM, CDR2 ANQGSEA. CDR3 length: 14 residues. V gave up 3 bases and J gave up 3 bases; unmatched junction bases: 4. The CDR3 DNA is TGCAGCGTTGAGGGACAGGGGTGGAAAGAGACCCAGTACTTC. It specifies CSVEGQGWKETQYF.

This sequence joins TRBV6-5 and TRBJ2-1; no clear D. V was pared by 1 base and J by 0 bases, with 10 bases between. The CDR3 has 16 residues. Germline CDR1 MNHEY, CDR2 SVGAGI. The CDR3 reads CASSYFTASSYNEQFF. The CDR3 DNA reads as TGTGCCAGCAGTTACTTTACAGCTAGCTCCTACAATGAGCAGTTCTTC.

This clonotype is a singleton in its sample. The rearrangement links TRBV7-2 to TRBJ2-1; TRBD2 matches 9 bases. Germline V CDR1 and CDR2: SGHTA, FQGNSA. The CDR3 sequence is 16 residues long. The trim removed 3 bases at V and 8 bases at J, leaving 11 bases unmatched. Here the CDR3 reads CASSFWSAGGWDEQFF. CDR3 in DNA: TGTGCCAGCAGCTTCTGGTCTGCGGGAGGGTGGGATGAGCAGTTCTTC. Looking up the rest from reference TRBV7-2 and TRBJ2-1 gives the full variable domain: GAGVSQSPSNKVTEKGKDVELRCDPISGHTALYWYRQSLGQGLEFLIYFQGNSAPDKSGLPSDRFSAERTGGSVSTLTIQRTQQEDSAVYLCASSFWSAGGWDEQFFGPGTRLTVL.

The chain is built from TRBV24-1 and TRBJ2-7; unclear D gene. V lost 3 bases and J lost 1, with 6 bases in between. The CDR3 is 13 amino acids. Germline V CDR1 and CDR2: KGHDR, SFDVKD. The DNA of the CDR3 is TGTGCCACCAGTGATGCGCTTTCCTACGAGCAGTACTTC. It translates to CATSDALSYEQYF.

The V gene is TRBV12-3 or TRBV12-4, the J gene TRBJ2-2; TRBD1 matches 8 bases. The CDR3 runs to 15 residues. J gave up 3 bases and V 9 bases, and 9 bases lay outside the gene matches. CDR3 coding DNA: TGTGCCAGAACCATGACAGGGGTGGACACCGGGGAGCTGTTTTTT. It encodes CARTMTGVDTGELFF.